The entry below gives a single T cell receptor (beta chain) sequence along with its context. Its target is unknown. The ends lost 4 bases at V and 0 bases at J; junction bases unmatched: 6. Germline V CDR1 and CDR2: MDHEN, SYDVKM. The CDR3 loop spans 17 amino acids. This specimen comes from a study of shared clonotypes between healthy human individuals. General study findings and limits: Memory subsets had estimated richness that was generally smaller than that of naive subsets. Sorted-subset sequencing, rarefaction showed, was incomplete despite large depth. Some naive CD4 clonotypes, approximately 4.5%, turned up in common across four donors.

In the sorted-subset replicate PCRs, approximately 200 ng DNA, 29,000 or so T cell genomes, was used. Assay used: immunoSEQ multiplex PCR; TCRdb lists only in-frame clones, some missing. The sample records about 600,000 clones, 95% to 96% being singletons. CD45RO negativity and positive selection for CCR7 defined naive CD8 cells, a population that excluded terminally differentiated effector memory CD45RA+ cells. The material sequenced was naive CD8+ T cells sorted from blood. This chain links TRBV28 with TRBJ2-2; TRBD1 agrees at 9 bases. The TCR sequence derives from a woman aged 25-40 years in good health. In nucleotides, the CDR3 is TGTGCCAGCAGTTACCCCCGGACAGGGGCGAACACCGGGGAGCTGTTTTTT. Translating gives CASSYPRTGANTGELFF.